The 4 T cell receptor beta chains presented below share a single source sample, sequenced in a study of T cells in Graves' hyperthyroidism and ophthalmopathy. Researchers took RNA transcripts and amplified the TCR beta CDR3 regions from them. During a first-round RT-PCR of the TCR CDR3, the HTBI primer set was used. TCRdb re-derived calls from the multiplex PCR reads in MiXCR, one entry per CDR3 protein. The sample carries hundreds of thousands of distinct CDR3 sequences, 35% to 55% recorded once. The sample was peripheral blood or thyroid tissue (not recorded which). Source of these receptors: a woman between 18 and 30 years old with Graves' hyperthyroidism.

The chain uses TRBV6-5 and TRBJ2-7; 7 nucleotides agree with TRBD1. The CDR3 consists of 15 residues. Per the germline V gene, CDR1 is MNHEY and CDR2 is SVGAGI. V shed 2 bases, J shed 2 bases, and the junction held 6 bases outside the gene matches. The CDR3, as DNA: TGTGCCAGCAGTTACAGACAGGGTATCACCTACGAGCAGTACTTC. It specifies CASSYRQGITYEQYF.

The chain has TRBV5-4 and TRBJ1-1; D unclear. Deletions cut 1 base from V and 5 bases from J, with 12 bases between. The CDR3 is 14 residues long. Germline values: CDR1 SGHNT, CDR2 YYREEE (reference sequence). The CDR3 region has the DNA TGTGCCAGCAGCTTGTCGGCCCCCGGGACTGAAGCTTTCTTT. Its translation is CASSLSAPGTEAFF.

As for this clonotype: At one end, the junction sequence differs from germline, possibly due to a read error. The V and J genes are TRBV24-1 and TRBJ2-5; the D is unclear. Per germline, CDR1 KGHDR and CDR2 SFDVKD. CDR3 length equals 14 residues. As DNA, the CDR3 is TGTGCCAGCAGCCTAGGACGTCTCCAAGAGACTCAGTACTTC. Protein product: CASSLGRLQETQYF.

Details on this clonotype: The junction does not match germline at one end; this may be a read error. The gene calls are TRBV10-3 and TRBJ2-1, with unresolved D. This CDR3 is 14 amino acids long. The germline V gene has CDR1 ENHRY and CDR2 SYGVKD. CDR3 loop: CASSYSSSRDEQFF. The DNA for the CDR3 is TGTGCCAGCAGTTACTCCTCCTCTCGAGATGAGCAGTTCTTC.